The 12 T cell receptor beta chains given below trace back to one sample, sequenced in a study of shared clonotypes between healthy human individuals. Method: immunoSEQ multiplex PCR; TCRdb's copy keeps in-frame clones and lacks some. Of about 680,000 clones in the sample, about 90% were seen once. Naive CD8 cells were CD45RO-negative, positively selected for CCR7, excluding terminally differentiated effector memory CD45RA+ cells. Sequencing input: naive CD8+ T cells sorted from blood. The receptors were sampled from a man under 40 in good health.

This chain joins TRBV29-1 and TRBJ1-4; TRBD1 matches 7 bases. Germline V gives CDR1 SQVTM, CDR2 ANQGSEA. This CDR3 has 18 residues. Trimming took 0 bases from V and 1 from J; bases not matched to a gene: 11. DNA of the CDR3: TGCAGCGTTGAAGAAATGACAGGGCAGGTCCTAACTAATGAAAAACTGTTTTTT. This encodes CSVEEMTGQVLTNEKLFF.

CDR3 sequence (DNA): TGTGCCATCAGTAGACAGGATGATAACACTGAAGCTTTCTTT. It specifies CAISRQDDNTEAFF. The rearrangement uses TRBV10-3 and TRBJ1-1, with D possibly being TRBD1 (6 bases). The CDR3 sequence is 14 residues long. Looked up from germline, CDR1 is ENHRY and CDR2 is SYGVKD. V dropped 5 bases and J dropped 2 bases, with 12 bases sitting between them.

The chain couples TRBV10-2 to TRBJ2-5; 12 nucleotides align to TRBD2. The trim removed 4 bases at V and 4 bases at J, leaving 4 bases unmatched. The CDR3 loop spans 15 amino acids. The V gene's germline CDR1 is WSHSY and CDR2 SAAADI. For the CDR3, the DNA is TGCGCCAGCAGTGGGACTAGCGGGATGACAGAGACCCAGTACTTC. Amino acid sequence: CASSGTSGMTETQYF.

This clone appeared a few times. This chain joins TRBV4-1 and TRBJ2-7, with 7 bases aligning to TRBD2. The trim removed 1 base at V and 1 base at J, leaving 7 bases unmatched. CDR3 size: 16 residues. In germline, CDR1 is MGHRA, CDR2 YSYEKL. As DNA, the CDR3 is TGCGCCAGCAGCCAAGCCGTAGCGGGTCAGTCCTACGAGCAGTACTTC. This codes for CASSQAVAGQSYEQYF.

J is TRBJ2-7 and V is TRBV27; the D gene is possibly TRBD1 (5 bases). Germline loops: CDR1 MNHEY, CDR2 SMNVEV (reference sequence). The CDR3 length is 14 residues. V shed 4 bases and J shed 2 bases, with 12 bases lying between them. The CDR3 DNA reads as TGTGCCAGCAGTTCGCAGGGTGGGCCCTACGAGCAGTACTTC. Its protein product is CASSSQGGPYEQYF.

The rearrangement links TRBV7-9 to TRBJ2-3; the D is unclear. Germline V gene sequence: CDR1 SEHNR, CDR2 FQNEAQ (reference sequence). The germline V and J ends were trimmed by 4 bases and 4 bases, with 15 bases remaining between them. The CDR3 covers 15 residues. CDR3 region: CASSSISLVPDTQYF. The CDR3 DNA follows: TGTGCCAGCAGCTCCATAAGTTTGGTCCCAGATACGCAGTATTTT.

J is TRBJ2-7 and V is TRBV6-1, with D maybe TRBD1 (5 bases). Trimming left V 1 base short and J 3 bases short, with 13 bases between. The CDR3 extends over 15 amino acids. The V gene's germline CDR1 is MNHNS and CDR2 SASEGT. CDR3 DNA: TGTGCCAGCAGTGAAGTGGTCGGGCAGGGCTACGAGCAGTACTTC. This encodes CASSEVVGQGYEQYF.

The chain has TRBV27 and TRBJ2-7; no reliable D call. Trimming pared 5 bases from V and 2 bases from J, leaving 13 bases between. The CDR3 sequence is 14 residues long. Germline V CDR1 and CDR2: MNHEY, SMNVEV (reference sequence). For the CDR3, the DNA is TGTGCCAGCAGTCCGCTCCTGACCGCCTACGAGCAGTACTTC. It encodes CASSPLLTAYEQYF.

In DNA form, the CDR3 reads TGTGCCAGCAGCTTACAGGGGGATATCTCCTACGAGCAGTACTTC. Translated: CASSLQGDISYEQYF. This chain connects TRBV7-9 to TRBJ2-7, with 7 positions matching TRBD1. The J segment lost 0 bases and the V segment lost 2 bases, leaving 4 bases of the junction unmatched. The CDR3 totals 15 residues. CDR1 SEHNR and CDR2 FQNEAQ come from the germline V gene (reference sequence). Variable domain in full (rest from reference TRBV7-9 and TRBJ2-7): DTGVSQNPRHKITKRGQNVTFRCDPISEHNRLYWYRQTLGQGPEFLTYFQNEAQLEKSRLLSDRFSAERPKGSFSTLEIQRTEQGDSAMYLCASSLQGDISYEQYFGPGTRLTVT.

J is TRBJ2-7 and V is TRBV11-2, with D maybe TRBD1 (5 bases). CDR1 and CDR2 from the germline V gene are SGHAT and FQNNGV. There are 15 residues in the CDR3. Trimming pared 1 base from V and 4 bases from J, leaving 14 bases between. The CDR3 coding sequence is TGTGCCAGCAGCTTAGGCGGACATAGTTCATACGAGCAGTACTTC. Residues: CASSLGGHSSYEQYF.

This clone was picked up one time. The chain uses TRBV25-1 and TRBJ1-3; D is uncertain. Trimming pared 3 bases from V and 0 bases from J, leaving 6 bases between. The CDR3 spans 14 residues. Germline V gene lookup returns CDR1 MGHDK and CDR2 SYGVNS. CDR3 sequence: CASSEFGSGNTIYF. The CDR3 DNA reads as TGTGCCAGCAGTGAGTTTGGCTCTGGAAACACCATATATTTT.

The CDR3 region is CASSANTGELFF. CDR3 bases: TGTGCCAGCAGCGCAAACACCGGGGAGCTGTTTTTT. The chain has TRBV7-2 and TRBJ2-2; unclear D gene. The CDR3 contains 12 residues. V gave up 5 bases and J gave up 2 bases, with 3 bases separating them. Germline V gives CDR1 SGHTA, CDR2 FQGNSA.